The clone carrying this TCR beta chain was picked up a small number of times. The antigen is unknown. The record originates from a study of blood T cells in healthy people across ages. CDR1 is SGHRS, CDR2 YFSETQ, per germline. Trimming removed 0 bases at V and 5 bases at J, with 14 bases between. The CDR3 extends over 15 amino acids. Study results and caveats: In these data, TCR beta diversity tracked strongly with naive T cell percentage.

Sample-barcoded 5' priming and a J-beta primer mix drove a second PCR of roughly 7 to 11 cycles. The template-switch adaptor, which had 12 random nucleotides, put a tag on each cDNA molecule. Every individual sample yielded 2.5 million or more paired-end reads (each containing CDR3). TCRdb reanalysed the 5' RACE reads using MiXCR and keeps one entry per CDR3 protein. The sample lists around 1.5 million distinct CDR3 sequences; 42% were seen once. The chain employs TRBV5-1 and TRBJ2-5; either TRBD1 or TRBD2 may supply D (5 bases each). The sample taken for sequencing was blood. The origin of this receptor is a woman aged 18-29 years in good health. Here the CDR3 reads CASSLAGASLETQYF. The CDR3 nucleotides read TGCGCCAGCAGCTTGGCCGGGGCTAGCCTTGAGACCCAGTACTTC. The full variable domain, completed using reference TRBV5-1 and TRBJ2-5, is KAGVTQTPRYLIKTRGQQVTLSCSPISGHRSVSWYQQTPGQGLQFLFEYFSETQRNKGNFPGRFSGRQFSNSRSEMNVSTLELGDSALYLCASSLAGASLETQYFGPGTRLLVL.